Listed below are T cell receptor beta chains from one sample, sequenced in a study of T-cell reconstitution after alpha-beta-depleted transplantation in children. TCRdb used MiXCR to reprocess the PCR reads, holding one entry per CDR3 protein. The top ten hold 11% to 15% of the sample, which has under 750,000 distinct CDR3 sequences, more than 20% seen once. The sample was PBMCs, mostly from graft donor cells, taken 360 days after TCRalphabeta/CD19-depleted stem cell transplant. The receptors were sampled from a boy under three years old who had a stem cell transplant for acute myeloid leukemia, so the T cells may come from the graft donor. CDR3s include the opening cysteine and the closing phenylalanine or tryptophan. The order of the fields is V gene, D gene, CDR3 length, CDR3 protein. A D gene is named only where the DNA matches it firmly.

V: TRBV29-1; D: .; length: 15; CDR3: CSVTNQGVVYNEQFF
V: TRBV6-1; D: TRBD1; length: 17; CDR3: CASRNDRGGSGANVLTF
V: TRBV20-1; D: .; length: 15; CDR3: CSASRGGTFYNEQFF
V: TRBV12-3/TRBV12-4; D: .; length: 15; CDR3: CASSLPGAEGGSAFF
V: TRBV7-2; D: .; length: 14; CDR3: CASSLASQASPLHF
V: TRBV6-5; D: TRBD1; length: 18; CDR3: CASSYTWDSTVAYNEQFF
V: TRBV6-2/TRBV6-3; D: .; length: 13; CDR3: CASRTEGNTEAFF
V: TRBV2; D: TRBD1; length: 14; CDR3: CASRGTGGHYEQYF
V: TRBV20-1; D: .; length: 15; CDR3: CSATRIPRTNYGYTF
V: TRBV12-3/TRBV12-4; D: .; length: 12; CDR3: CASRAGGNTIYF
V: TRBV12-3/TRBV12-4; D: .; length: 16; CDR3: CASSFDSALTNYGYTF
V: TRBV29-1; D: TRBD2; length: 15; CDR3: CSVEELAGDADTQYF
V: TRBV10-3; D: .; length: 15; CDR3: CAISESPTGIYEQYF
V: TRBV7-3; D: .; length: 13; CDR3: CASSFPGMKTQYF
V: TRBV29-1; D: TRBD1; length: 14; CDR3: CSVEAPGQAWELFF
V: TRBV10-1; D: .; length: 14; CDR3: CASSDEQVNNEQFF
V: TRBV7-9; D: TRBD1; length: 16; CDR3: CASSLVPGTGLGEQYF
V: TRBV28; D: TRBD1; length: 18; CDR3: CASTETSPPGGKGNTIYF
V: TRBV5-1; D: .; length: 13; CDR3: CASKMRTGNTIYF
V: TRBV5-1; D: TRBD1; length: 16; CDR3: CASSLGETGSGETQYF
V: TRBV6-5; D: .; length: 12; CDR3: CASGLNTGELFF
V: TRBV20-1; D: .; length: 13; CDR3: CSAPSASRNEQFF
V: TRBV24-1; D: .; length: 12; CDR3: CATSQGGNTIYF
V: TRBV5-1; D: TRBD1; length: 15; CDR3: CASSLHDRAWYEQYF
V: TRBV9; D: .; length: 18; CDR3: CASSSEDWVAVPQDTQYF
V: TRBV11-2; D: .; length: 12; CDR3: CASSFMSYEQYF
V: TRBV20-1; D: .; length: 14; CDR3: CSQMDLRSYNEQFF